Presented here are 2 T cell receptor beta chains from one specimen sequenced in a study of blood T cells in healthy people across ages. Next came a second PCR, run for about 7 to 12 cycles, which used a sample-barcoded 5' primer along with a J-beta primer mix. Each CDR3 protein gets one entry after TCRdb re-called the 5' RACE reads with MiXCR. Of 650,000 to 700,000 distinct CDR3 sequences in the sample, 32% were seen once. Sequencing was performed on blood. The source is a woman aged 80 or over in good health.

The chain couples TRBV5-1 to TRBJ1-1, with a tentative D call TRBD1 (6 bases). This CDR3 has 15 residues. The germline CDR1 and CDR2 sequences are SGHRS and YFSETQ. Trimming pared 0 bases from V and 4 bases from J, leaving 13 bases between. CDR3 in amino acids: CASSLDRATTTEAFF. The CDR3 DNA reads TGCGCCAGCAGCTTGGACAGGGCGACGACCACTGAAGCTTTCTTT.

Concerning this clonotype itself: At one boundary the junction diverges from the germline segment, which might be a read error. This chain links TRBV6-9 with TRBJ2-1; 10 bases map to TRBD1. This CDR3 is built from 17 residues. Germline V gene lookup returns CDR1 MNHGY and CDR2 SVAAGI. The CDR3 sequence: CASSYRDRGFARNEQFF. As DNA, the CDR3 is TGCGCCAGCAGTTATCGGGACAGGGGATTTGCTCGCAATGAGCAGTTCTTC.